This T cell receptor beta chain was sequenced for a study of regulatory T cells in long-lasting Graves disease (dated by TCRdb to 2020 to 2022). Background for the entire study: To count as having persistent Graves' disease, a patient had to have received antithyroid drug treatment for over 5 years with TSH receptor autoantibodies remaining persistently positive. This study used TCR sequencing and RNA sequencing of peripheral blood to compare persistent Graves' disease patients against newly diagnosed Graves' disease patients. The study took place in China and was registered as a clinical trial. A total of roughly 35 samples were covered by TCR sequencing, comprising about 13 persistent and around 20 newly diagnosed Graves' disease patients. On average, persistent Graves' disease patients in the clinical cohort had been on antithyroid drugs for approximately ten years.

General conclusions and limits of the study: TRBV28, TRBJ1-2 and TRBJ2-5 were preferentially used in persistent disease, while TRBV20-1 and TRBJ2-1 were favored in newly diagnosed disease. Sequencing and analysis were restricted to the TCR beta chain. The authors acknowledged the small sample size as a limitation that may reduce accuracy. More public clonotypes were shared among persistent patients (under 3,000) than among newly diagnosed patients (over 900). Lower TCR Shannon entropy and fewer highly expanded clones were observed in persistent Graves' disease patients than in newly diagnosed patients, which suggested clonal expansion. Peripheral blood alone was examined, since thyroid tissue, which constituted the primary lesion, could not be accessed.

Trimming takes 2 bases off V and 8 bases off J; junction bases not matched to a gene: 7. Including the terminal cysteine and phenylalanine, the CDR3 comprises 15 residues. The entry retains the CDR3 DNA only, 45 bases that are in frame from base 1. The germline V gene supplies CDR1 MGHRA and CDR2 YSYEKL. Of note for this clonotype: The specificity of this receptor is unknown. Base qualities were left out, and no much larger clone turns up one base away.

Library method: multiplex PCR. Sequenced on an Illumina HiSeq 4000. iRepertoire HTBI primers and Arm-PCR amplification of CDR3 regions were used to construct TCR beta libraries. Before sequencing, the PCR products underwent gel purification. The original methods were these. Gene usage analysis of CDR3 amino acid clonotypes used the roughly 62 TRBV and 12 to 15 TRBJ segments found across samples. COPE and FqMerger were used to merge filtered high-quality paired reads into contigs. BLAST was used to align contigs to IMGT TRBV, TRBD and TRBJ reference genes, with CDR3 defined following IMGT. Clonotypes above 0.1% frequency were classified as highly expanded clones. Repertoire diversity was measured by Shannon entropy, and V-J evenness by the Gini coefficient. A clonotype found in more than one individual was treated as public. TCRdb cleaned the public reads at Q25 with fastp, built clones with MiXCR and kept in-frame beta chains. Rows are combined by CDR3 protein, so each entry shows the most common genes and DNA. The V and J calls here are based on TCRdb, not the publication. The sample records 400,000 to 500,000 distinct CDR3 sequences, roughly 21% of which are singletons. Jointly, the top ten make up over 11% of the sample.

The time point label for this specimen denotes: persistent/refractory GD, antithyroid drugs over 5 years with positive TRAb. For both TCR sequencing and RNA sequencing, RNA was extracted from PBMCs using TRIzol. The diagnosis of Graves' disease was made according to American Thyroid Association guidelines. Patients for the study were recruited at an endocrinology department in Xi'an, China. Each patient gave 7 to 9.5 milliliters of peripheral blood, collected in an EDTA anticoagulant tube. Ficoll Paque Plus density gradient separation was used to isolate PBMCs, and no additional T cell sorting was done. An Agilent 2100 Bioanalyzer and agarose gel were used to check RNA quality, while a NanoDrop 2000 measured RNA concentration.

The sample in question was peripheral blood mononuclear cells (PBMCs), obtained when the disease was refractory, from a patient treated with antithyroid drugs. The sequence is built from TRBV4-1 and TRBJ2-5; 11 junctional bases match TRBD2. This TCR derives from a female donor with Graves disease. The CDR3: CASSQNELAGETQYF. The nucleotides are TGCGCCAGCAGCCAAAACGAACTAGCGGGAGAAACCCAGTACTTC.